This TCR beta chain was documented in a study of identical twins. Study-level findings and limits: Alpha sequences out of frame and shared by twins had excess low generation probability. Abundant beta clonotypes from cord blood had fewer insertions, unlike memory repertoires, which showed none.

There were only healthy Caucasians among the donors. In this sample, this clonotype turned up a few times. Its specificity is not known. TCRdb called the 5' RACE reads again in MiXCR, with one record for every CDR3 protein. The sample includes 1.5 million to 2 million distinct CDR3 sequences, less than 40% seen only once; the top ten take 0.27%. The source of this sequence is a newborn girl in good health. Material for sequencing was cord blood.

The CDR3 DNA is TGCAGTTCCGGGACAGTCCCCTACGAGCAGTACTTC. This sequence encodes CSSGTVPYEQYF. The chain recombines TRBV20-1 with TRBJ2-7, with 7 bases aligning to TRBD1. This CDR3 is 12 amino acids long. Germline V CDR1 and CDR2: DFQATT, SNEGSKA (reference sequence). Unmatched junction bases numbered 6, after V lost 8 bases and J lost 2 bases.